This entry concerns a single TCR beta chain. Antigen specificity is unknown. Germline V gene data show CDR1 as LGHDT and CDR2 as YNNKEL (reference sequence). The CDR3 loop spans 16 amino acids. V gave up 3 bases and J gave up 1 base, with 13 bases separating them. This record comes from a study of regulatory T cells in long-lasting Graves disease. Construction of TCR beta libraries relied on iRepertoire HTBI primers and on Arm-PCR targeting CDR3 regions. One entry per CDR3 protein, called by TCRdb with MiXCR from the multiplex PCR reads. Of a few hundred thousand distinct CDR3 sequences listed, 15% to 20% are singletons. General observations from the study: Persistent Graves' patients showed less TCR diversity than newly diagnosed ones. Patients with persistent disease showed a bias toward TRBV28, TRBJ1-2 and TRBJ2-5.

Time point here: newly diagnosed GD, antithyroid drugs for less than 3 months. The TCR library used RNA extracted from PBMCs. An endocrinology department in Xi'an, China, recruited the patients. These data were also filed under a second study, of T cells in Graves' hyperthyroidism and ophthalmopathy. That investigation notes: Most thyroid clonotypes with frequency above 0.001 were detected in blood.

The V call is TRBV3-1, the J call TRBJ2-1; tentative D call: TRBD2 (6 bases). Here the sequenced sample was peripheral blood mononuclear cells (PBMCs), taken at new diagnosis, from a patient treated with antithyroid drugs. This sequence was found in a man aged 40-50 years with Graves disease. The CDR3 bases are TGTGCCAGCAGCCACCAAGCGCGGGGATCCTACAATGAGCAGTTCTTC. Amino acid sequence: CASSHQARGSYNEQFF.